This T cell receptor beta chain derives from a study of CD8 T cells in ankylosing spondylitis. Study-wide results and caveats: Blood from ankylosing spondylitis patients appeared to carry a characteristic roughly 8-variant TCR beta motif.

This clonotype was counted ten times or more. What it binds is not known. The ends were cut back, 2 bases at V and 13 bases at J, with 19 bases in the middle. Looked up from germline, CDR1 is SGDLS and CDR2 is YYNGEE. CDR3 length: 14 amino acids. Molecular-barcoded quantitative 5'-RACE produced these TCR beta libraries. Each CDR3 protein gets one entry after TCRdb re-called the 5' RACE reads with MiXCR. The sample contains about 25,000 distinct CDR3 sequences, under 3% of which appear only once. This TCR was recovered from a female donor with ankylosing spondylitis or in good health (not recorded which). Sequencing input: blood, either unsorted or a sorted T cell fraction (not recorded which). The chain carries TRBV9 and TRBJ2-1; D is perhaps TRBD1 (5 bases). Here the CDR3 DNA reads TGTGCCAGCAGCGTCTCGGACACCCAAACCTCCCAGTTCTTC. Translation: CASSVSDTQTSQFF.